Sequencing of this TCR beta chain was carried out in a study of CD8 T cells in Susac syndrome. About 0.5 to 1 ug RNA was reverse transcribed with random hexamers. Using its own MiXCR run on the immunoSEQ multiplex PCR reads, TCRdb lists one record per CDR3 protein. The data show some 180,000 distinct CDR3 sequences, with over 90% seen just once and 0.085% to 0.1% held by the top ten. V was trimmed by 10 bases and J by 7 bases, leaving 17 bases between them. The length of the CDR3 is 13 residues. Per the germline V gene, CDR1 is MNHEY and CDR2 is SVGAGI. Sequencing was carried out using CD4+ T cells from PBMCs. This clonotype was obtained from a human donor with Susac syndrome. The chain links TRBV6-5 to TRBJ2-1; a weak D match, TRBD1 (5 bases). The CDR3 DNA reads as TGTGCCACAAATGATCAGGGAATAAATGAGCAGTTCTTC. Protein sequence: CATNDQGINEQFF.